This T cell receptor beta chain was recovered during a study of PD-1 blockade in classical Hodgkin lymphoma. Every one of the patients relapsed after autologous stem cell transplantation (brentuximab vedotin exposure was variable). Using magnetic negative selection, the CD4+ T cells were separated out of thawed PBMCs. Best responses fell into complete response, partial response or progressive disease. Worth noting for this clone: The antigen remains unidentified.

The CDR3 contains 13 residues. Germline trimming cut 4 bases from V and 7 bases from J; bases unmatched to any gene: 3. Germline CDR1 reads SEHNR; CDR2 reads FQNEAQ (reference sequence). Only in-frame clones appear in the TCRdb table, and some are missing; sequencing was by immunoSEQ multiplex PCR. The sample carries 27,000 or so clones, around three quarters recorded once. Broader study findings: Patients starting nivolumab under 1 year after ASCT were excluded.

Specimen: CD4+ T cells from blood, collected at baseline. The TCR originated in a human donor with classical Hodgkin lymphoma. The genes are TRBV7-9 and TRBJ1-1; TRBD1 aligns across 10 bases. In DNA, the CDR3 is TGTGCCAGCAGCTGGGGACAGGGGCATGAAGCTTTCTTT. Encoded protein: CASSWGQGHEAFF.